The 10 T cell receptor beta chains given below trace back to one sample, sequenced in a study of regulatory T cells in long-lasting Graves disease. Specified time point: newly diagnosed GD, antithyroid drugs for less than 3 months. The TCR library used RNA extracted from PBMCs. Library construction for TCR beta used iRepertoire HTBI primers and Arm-PCR of CDR3 regions. MiXCR, applied by TCRdb to the multiplex PCR reads, yields one record per CDR3 protein. The sample holds 400,000 to 550,000 distinct CDR3 sequences; less than 20% are singletons and the top ten take 20% to 25%. The same sample was also studied in work on T cells in Graves' hyperthyroidism and ophthalmopathy.

This specimen consisted of peripheral blood mononuclear cells (PBMCs), obtained at new diagnosis, from a patient treated with antithyroid drugs. The receptors come from a woman aged 18-30 years with Graves disease.

The V gene is TRBV6-2 or TRBV6-3, the J gene TRBJ2-7; possible D gene TRBD1, 6 bases. The CDR3 loop spans 12 amino acids. Trimming shortened V by 6 bases and J by 4 bases, and 10 bases separated the two germline ends. Germline loops: CDR1 MNHEY, CDR2 SVGEGT. The DNA of the CDR3 is TGTGCCAGCAGCAACAGGGAGTACGAGCAGTACTTC. Translation gives CASSNREYEQYF.

This clonotype showed up many times. The chain combines TRBV6-2 or TRBV6-3 with TRBJ2-7, with 12 bases identical to TRBD2. There are 13 residues in the CDR3. Germline V CDR1 and CDR2: MNHEY, SVGEGT. Germline trimming cut 11 bases from V and 6 bases from J; bases unmatched to any gene: 8. The DNA of the CDR3 is TGTGCCGCCCTAGAACTAGCGGGAGGCGAGCAGTACTTC. Translated, it gives CAALELAGGEQYF.

This clonotype came up a few times. The chain couples TRBV18 to TRBJ2-5; 7 nucleotides align to TRBD1. From germline, CDR1 is KGHSH and CDR2 LQKENI. This CDR3 contains 15 residues. V trimming: 3 bases; J trimming: 1 base; junction bases outside the gene matches: 5. The CDR3 DNA reads TGTGCCAGCTCACCGAACCGGGACAGCCAAGAGACCCAGTACTTC. It codes for CASSPNRDSQETQYF.

This rearrangement joins TRBV2 to TRBJ2-1; 10 nucleotides line up with TRBD2. This CDR3 is 14 amino acids long. The V segment lost 8 bases and the J segment 8 bases; nucleotides outside the gene matches: 9. Germline V gene sequence: CDR1 SNHLY, CDR2 FYNNEI. In nucleotides, the CDR3 is TGTGCCAGCGGGGGGCTAGCGGGAGCAGATGAGCAGTTCTTC. Protein sequence: CASGGLAGADEQFF.

The chain has TRBV29-1 and TRBJ1-1; 8 bases are shared with TRBD1. V gave up 6 bases and J gave up 3 bases; unmatched junction bases: 9. In germline, CDR1 is SQVTM, CDR2 ANQGSEA. CDR3 length: 14 residues. The CDR3 DNA follows: TGCAGCGTGGGTCGTACACAGGGGGACACTGAAGCTTTCTTT. It codes for CSVGRTQGDTEAFF.

V usage is TRBV28 and J usage is TRBJ1-2; D might be TRBD1 (5 bases). V lost 1 base to trimming and J lost 3 bases, with 18 bases between them. Germline V gene lookup returns CDR1 MDHEN and CDR2 SYDVKM. The CDR3 extends over 17 amino acids. The CDR3 region has the DNA TGTGCCAGCAGTTTATTAACTATTACGCGACAGCACTATGGCTACACCTTC. Its protein product is CASSLLTITRQHYGYTF.

V gene TRBV29-1 combines with J gene TRBJ2-7, with 8 bases identical to TRBD2. This CDR3 contains 11 residues. CDR1 is SQVTM, CDR2 ANQGSEA, per germline. V lost 5 bases and J lost 10; bases outside the gene matches: 7. CDR3 sequence: CSVISGRSQYF. CDR3 nucleotides: TGCAGCGTTATAAGCGGGAGATCTCAGTACTTC.

This clonotype has only a few counts. CDR3 sequence: CASSHTFEQFF. CDR3 coding DNA: TGTGCCAGCAGCCATACTTTCGAGCAGTTCTTC. The chain employs TRBV14 and TRBJ2-1, with no clear D. There are 11 residues in the CDR3. Trimming stripped 3 bases from V and 10 bases from J, with 7 bases between. Per the germline V gene, CDR1 is SGHDN and CDR2 is FVKESK.

This clonotype was seen more than once but under ten times. V gene TRBV6-1 combines with J gene TRBJ2-2; TRBD1 matches 7 bases. The trim removed 7 bases at V and 2 bases at J, leaving 4 bases unmatched. The CDR3 loop spans 14 amino acids. In germline, CDR1 is MNHNS, CDR2 SASEGT. The CDR3 region has the DNA TGTGCCAGCAATCGGGACAGAAACACCGGGGAGCTGTTTTTT. This encodes CASNRDRNTGELFF.

A remark on this clonotype: A much larger clone is a single base away; this may be a read error. The J gene is TRBJ2-2, the V gene TRBV6-1; D might be TRBD1 or TRBD2, each matching 5 bases. Germline lookup yields CDR1 MNHNS and CDR2 SASEGT. CDR3 size: 13 residues. In DNA form, the CDR3 reads TGTGCCAGCAAGTGGACCGGGACCGGGAAGCTGTTTTTT. It is translated as CASKWTGTGKLFF.